This T cell receptor beta chain came from a study of blood T cell repertoires in COVID-19. Losses at the gene ends were 3 bases for V and 6 bases for J; bases not matched to a gene: 8. The length of the CDR3 is 15 residues. Per the germline V gene, CDR1 is SGHRS and CDR2 is YFSETQ. Libraries were prepared by immunoSEQ multiplex PCR; TCRdb keeps only in-frame clonotypes and omits some of them. The data hold more than 300,000 clones, with 87% observed a single time. Recruited during active infection, patients (from Seattle) were subsequently followed longitudinally. The sample comprised peripheral blood. J is TRBJ2-1 and V is TRBV5-1, with 8 bases that match TRBD2. This receptor was taken from a woman in her twenties or thirties with COVID-19, enrolled during active disease. CDR3 coding DNA: TGCGCCAGCAGCTCTCCGGGACTAGGAGGCAATGAGCAGTTCTTC. Translating gives CASSSPGLGGNEQFF.